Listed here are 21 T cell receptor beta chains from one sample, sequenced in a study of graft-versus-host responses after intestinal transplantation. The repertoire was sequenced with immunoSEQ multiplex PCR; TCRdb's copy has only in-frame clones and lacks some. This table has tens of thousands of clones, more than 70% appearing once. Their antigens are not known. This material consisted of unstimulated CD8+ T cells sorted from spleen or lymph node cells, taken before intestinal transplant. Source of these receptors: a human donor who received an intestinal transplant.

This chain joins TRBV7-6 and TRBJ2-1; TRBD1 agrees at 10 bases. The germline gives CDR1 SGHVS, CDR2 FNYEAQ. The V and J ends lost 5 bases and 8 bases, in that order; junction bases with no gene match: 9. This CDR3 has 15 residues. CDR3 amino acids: CASSAADRGDDEQFF. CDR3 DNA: TGTGCCAGCAGCGCGGCGGACAGGGGGGACGATGAGCAGTTCTTC. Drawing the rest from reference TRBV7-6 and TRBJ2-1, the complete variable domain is GAGVSQSPRYKVTKRGQDVALRCDPISGHVSLYWYRQALGQGPEFLTYFNYEAQQDKSGLPNDRFSAERPEGSISTLTIQRTEQRDSAMYRCASSAADRGDDEQFFGPGTRLTVL.

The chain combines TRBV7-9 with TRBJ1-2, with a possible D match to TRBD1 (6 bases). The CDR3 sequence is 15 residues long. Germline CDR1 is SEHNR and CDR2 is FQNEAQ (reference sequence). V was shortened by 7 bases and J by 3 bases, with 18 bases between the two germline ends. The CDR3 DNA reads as TGTGCCAGCATCAGATTGGGGGGGCAGGACTATGGCTACACCTTC. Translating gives CASIRLGGQDYGYTF.

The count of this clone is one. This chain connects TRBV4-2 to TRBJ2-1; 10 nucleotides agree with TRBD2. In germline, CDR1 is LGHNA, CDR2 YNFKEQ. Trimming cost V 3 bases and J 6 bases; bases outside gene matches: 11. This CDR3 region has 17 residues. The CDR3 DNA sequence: TGTGCCAGCAGCCAGCTCCTAGCGGGAGTAGCCCTCAATGAGCAGTTCTTC. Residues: CASSQLLAGVALNEQFF.

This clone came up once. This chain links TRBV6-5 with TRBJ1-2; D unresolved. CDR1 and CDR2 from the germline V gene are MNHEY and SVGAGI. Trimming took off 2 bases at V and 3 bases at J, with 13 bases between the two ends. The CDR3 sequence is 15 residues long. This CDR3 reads CASSYNSHPYYGYTF. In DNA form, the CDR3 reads TGTGCCAGCAGTTACAACAGCCACCCATACTATGGCTACACCTTC.

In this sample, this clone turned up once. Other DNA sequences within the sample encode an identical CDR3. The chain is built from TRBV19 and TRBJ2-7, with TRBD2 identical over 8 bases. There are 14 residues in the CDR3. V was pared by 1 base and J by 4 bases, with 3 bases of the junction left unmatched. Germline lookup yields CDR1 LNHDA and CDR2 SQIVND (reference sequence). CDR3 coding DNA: TGTGCCAGTAGTATAGCGGGGACTAGTTACGAGCAGTACTTC. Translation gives CASSIAGTSYEQYF.

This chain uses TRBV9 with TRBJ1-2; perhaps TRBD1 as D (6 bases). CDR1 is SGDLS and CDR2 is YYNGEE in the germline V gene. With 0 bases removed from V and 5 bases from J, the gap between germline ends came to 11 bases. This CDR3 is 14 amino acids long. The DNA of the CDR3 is TGTGCCAGCAGCGTAGATGACCAGGGGTATGGCTACACCTTC. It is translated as CASSVDDQGYGYTF.

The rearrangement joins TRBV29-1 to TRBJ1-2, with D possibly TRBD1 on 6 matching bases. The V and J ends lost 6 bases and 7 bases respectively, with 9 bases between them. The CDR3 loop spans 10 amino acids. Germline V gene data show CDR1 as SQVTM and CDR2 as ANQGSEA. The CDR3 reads CSVAGAGYTF. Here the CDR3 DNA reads TGCAGCGTGGCAGGGGCTGGCTACACCTTC.

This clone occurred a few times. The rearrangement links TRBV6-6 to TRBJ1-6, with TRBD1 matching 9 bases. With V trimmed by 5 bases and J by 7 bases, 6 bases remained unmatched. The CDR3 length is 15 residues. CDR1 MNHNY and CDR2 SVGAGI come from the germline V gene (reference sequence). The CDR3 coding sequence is TGTGCCAGCAGTCATAGGACAGGGGTCAATTCACCCCTCCACTTT. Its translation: CASSHRTGVNSPLHF.

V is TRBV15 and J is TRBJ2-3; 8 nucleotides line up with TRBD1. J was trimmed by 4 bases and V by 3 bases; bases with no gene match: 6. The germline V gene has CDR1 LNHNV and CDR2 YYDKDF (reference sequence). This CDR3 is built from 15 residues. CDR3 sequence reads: CATSSGTGGADTQYF. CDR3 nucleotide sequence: TGTGCCACCAGCAGTGGGACAGGCGGGGCAGATACGCAGTATTTT.

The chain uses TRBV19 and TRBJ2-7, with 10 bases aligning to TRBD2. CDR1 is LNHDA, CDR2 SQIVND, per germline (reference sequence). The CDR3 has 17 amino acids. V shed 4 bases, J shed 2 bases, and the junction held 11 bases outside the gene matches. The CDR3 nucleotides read TGTGCCAGTAGTACGGAGCGGGAGGGCCCCCGGCCCTACGAGCAGTACTTC. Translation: CASSTEREGPRPYEQYF.

The CDR3 sequence: CAPLPEGQDTGELFF. In DNA form, the CDR3 reads TGCGCCCCACTCCCCGAGGGACAGGACACCGGGGAGCTGTTTTTT. This chain uses TRBV10-1 with TRBJ2-2; the match to TRBD1 covers 8 bases. V lost 11 bases and J lost 3; bases outside the gene matches: 11. CDR3 length equals 15 residues. Germline V gives CDR1 WNHNN, CDR2 SYGVQD (reference sequence).

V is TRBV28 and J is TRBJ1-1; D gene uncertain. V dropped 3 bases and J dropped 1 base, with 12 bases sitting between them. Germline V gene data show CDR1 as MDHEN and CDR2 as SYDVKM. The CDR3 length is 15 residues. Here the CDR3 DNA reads TGTGCCAGCAGTTTTACTCTAACTACGAACACTGAAGCTTTCTTT. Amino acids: CASSFTLTTNTEAFF. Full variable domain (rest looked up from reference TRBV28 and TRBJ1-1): DVKVTQSSRYLVKRTGEKVFLECVQDMDHENMFWYRQDPGLGLRLIYFSYDVKMKEKGDIPEGYSVSREKKERFSLILESASTNQTSMYLCASSFTLTTNTEAFFGQGTRLTVV.

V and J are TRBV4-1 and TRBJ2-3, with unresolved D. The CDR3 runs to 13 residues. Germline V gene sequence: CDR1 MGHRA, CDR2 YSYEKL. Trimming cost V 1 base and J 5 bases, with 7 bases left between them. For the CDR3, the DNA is TGCGCCAGCAGCCAAGGACGAGGAGATACGCAGTATTTT. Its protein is CASSQGRGDTQYF.

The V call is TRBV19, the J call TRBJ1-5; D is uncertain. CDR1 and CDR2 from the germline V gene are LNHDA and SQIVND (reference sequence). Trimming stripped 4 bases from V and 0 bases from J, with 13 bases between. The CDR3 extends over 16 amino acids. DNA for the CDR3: TGTGCCAGTAGTAAATGGTACAGAGTTAGCAATCAGCCCCAGCATTTT. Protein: CASSKWYRVSNQPQHF. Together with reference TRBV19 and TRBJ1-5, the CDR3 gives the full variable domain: DGGITQSPKYLFRKEGQNVTLSCEQNLNHDAMYWYRQDPGQGLRLIYYSQIVNDFQKGDIAEGYSVSREKKESFPLTVTSAQKNPTAFYLCASSKWYRVSNQPQHFGDGTRLSIL.

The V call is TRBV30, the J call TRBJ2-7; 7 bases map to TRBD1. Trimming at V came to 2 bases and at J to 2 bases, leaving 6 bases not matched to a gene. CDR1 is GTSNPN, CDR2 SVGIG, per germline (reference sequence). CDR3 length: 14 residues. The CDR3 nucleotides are TGTGCCTGGAGTTCCGGACAGGTGCCCTACGAGCAGTACTTC. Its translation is CAWSSGQVPYEQYF. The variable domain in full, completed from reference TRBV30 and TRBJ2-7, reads SQTIHQWPATLVQPVGSPLSLECTVEGTSNPNLYWYRQAAGRGLQLLFYSVGIGQISSEVPQNLSASRPQDRQFILSSKKLLLSDSGFYLCAWSSGQVPYEQYFGPGTRLTVT.

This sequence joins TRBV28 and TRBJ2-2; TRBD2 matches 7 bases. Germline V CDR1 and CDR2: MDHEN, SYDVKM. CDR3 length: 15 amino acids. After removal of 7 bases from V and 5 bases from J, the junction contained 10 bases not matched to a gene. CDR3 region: CASNPAGVETGELFF. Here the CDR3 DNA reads TGTGCCAGCAATCCGGCGGGAGTAGAAACCGGGGAGCTGTTTTTT. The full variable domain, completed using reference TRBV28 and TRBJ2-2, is DVKVTQSSRYLVKRTGEKVFLECVQDMDHENMFWYRQDPGLGLRLIYFSYDVKMKEKGDIPEGYSVSREKKERFSLILESASTNQTSMYLCASNPAGVETGELFFGEGSRLTVL.

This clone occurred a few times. The DNA of the CDR3 is TGTGCCAGCTGGGACAGGAGGAATTCTGGAAACACCATATATTTT. Translating gives CASWDRRNSGNTIYF. The chain couples TRBV28 to TRBJ1-3, with 8 nucleotides matching TRBD1. Germline V gives CDR1 MDHEN, CDR2 SYDVKM. Trimming removed 8 bases from V and 1 base from J; junction bases left unmatched: 7. This CDR3 spans 15 amino acids.

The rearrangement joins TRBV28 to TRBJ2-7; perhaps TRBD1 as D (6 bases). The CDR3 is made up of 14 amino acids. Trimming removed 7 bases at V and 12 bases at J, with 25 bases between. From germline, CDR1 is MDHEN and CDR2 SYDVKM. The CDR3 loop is CASTNLSESPGVYF. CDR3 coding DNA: TGTGCCAGCACCAATTTGTCGGAGTCCCCAGGGGTGTACTTC.

The CDR3 DNA follows: TGCAGCGTTGAAGCGGACAGGGAACTTGGGGAGACCCAGTACTTC. Residues: CSVEADRELGETQYF. The rearrangement links TRBV29-1 to TRBJ2-5; 8 positions agree with TRBD1. Trimming at V came to 1 base and at J to 5 bases, leaving 9 bases not matched to a gene. Germline assignment: CDR1 SQVTM and CDR2 ANQGSEA. The CDR3 is 15 amino acids.

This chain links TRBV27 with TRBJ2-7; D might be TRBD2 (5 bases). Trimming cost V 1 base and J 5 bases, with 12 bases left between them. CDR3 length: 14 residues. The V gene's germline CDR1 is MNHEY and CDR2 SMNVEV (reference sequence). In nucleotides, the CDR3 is TGTGCCAGCAGTTTATATCCTAGCCACGACGAGCAGTACTTC. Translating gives CASSLYPSHDEQYF.

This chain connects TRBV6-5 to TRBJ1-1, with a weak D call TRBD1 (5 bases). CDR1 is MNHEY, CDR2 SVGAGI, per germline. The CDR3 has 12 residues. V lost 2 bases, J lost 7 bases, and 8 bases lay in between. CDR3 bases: TGTGCCAGCAGTTACGAAAGGGGTGAAGCTTTCTTT. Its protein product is CASSYERGEAFF.